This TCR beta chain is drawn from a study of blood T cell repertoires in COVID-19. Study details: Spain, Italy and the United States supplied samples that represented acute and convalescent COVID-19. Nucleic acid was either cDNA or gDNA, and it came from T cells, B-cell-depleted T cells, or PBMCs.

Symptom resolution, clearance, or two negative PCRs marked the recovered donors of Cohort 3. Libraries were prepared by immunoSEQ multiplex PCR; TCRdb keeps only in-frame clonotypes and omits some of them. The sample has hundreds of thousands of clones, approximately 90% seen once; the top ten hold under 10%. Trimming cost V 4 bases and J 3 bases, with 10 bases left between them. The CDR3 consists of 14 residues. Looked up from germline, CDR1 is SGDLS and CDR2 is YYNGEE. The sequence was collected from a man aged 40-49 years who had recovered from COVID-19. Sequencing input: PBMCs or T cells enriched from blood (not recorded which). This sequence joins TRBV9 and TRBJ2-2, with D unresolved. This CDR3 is CASSLEYYTGELFF. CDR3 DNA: TGTGCCAGCAGCCTGGAGTACTACACCGGGGAGCTGTTTTTT.